This passage covers 10 T cell receptor beta chains from one sample sequenced in a study of cytomegalovirus exposure and HLA in healthy donors. The PCR ran on 60 Vbeta and 13 Jbeta primers. Repertoires were generated with immunoSEQ multiplex PCR, while TCRdb's copy carries only in-frame clones and drops some. The sample table includes roughly 120,000 clones. The sample taken for sequencing was PBMCs. All receptors derive from a man aged 18 to 29 in good health and CMV-seronegative.

The V and J genes are TRBV18 and TRBJ2-5; weak D call: TRBD1 (5 bases). Per germline, CDR1 KGHSH and CDR2 LQKENI. The CDR3 has 13 residues. Deletions cut 4 bases from V and 2 bases from J, with 8 bases between. CDR3 in amino acids: CASSRTRQETQYF. In DNA, the CDR3 is TGTGCCAGCTCACGGACACGGCAAGAGACCCAGTACTTC.

The chain employs TRBV27 and TRBJ2-7, with TRBD2 matching 13 bases. V dropped 6 bases and J dropped 6; count of bases not matched to a gene: 14. The CDR3 consists of 17 residues. CDR1 and CDR2 from the germline V gene are MNHEY and SMNVEV (reference sequence). CDR3 DNA sequence: TGTGCCAGCAGCCTAACGGGACTAGCGGGACCGGATGGCGAGCAGTACTTC. The encoded protein is CASSLTGLAGPDGEQYF.

The genes are TRBV15 and TRBJ2-7; D is possibly TRBD1 (6 bases). This CDR3 has 14 amino acids. V was trimmed by 4 bases and J by 10 bases, leaving 20 bases between them. Germline values: CDR1 LNHNV, CDR2 YYDKDF (reference sequence). Here the CDR3 DNA reads TGTGCCACCAGCACAAGCCACAGGGCCGAAGGACAGTACTTC. This encodes CATSTSHRAEGQYF.

The chain has TRBV11-2 and TRBJ2-5, with a weak D call TRBD2 (7 bases). The V end lost 5 bases, the J end lost 0 bases, and 19 bases lay between the germline ends. The CDR3 extends over 17 amino acids. Germline CDR1 reads SGHAT; CDR2 reads FQNNGV. The CDR3 DNA reads TGTGCCAGCAGCCCCCGGGGGCGGGGGAGGTACCAAGAGACCCAGTACTTC. It translates to CASSPRGRGRYQETQYF.

The gene calls are TRBV27 and TRBJ2-1, with 7 bases fitting TRBD2. Germline V gives CDR1 MNHEY, CDR2 SMNVEV (reference sequence). This CDR3 has 18 amino acids. V was clipped by 4 bases and J by 3 bases; unmatched bases: 15. In nucleotides, the CDR3 is TGTGCCAGCAGTTGGTCCCCCCTTACGCTAGCGGTCTACAATGAGCAGTTCTTC. Translation gives CASSWSPLTLAVYNEQFF.

The chain is built from TRBV6-5 and TRBJ2-5, with 10 nucleotides matching TRBD2. The V and J ends lost 5 bases and 5 bases, in that order; junction bases with no gene match: 8. The CDR3 contains 15 residues. CDR1 is MNHEY and CDR2 is SVGAGI in the germline V gene. The CDR3 sequence: CASSHQRGGRETQYF. The CDR3 nucleotides are TGTGCCAGCAGTCACCAGCGGGGGGGCCGGGAGACCCAGTACTTC.

This chain joins TRBV6-5 and TRBJ2-5; 7 bases align to TRBD2. Matching the DNA end better, TRBJ2-7 makes the J call doubtful. Germline assignment: CDR1 MNHEY and CDR2 SVGAGI. The CDR3 extends over 12 amino acids. CDR3 sequence: CASSRLASEQYF. In nucleotides, the CDR3 is TGTGCCAGCAGCCGACTAGCTTCCGAGCAGTACTTC.

V and J are TRBV19 and TRBJ2-1, with a possible D match to TRBD2 (6 bases). The CDR3 extends over 13 amino acids. The germline V and J ends were trimmed by 5 bases and 7 bases, with 12 bases remaining between them. From germline, CDR1 is LNHDA and CDR2 SQIVND (reference sequence). The CDR3 protein is CASSPLGGNEQFF. The CDR3 DNA follows: TGTGCCAGTAGTCCCCTTGGGGGGAATGAGCAGTTCTTC.

This chain links TRBV5-1 with TRBJ1-1, with 7 nucleotides matching TRBD1. After removal of 4 bases from V and 1 base from J, the junction contained 7 bases not matched to a gene. CDR3 length: 15 residues. Germline V gene sequence: CDR1 SGHRS, CDR2 YFSETQ. As DNA, the CDR3 is TGCGCCAGCAGCGTGAAGACAGGGAAGAACACTGAAGCTTTCTTT. This translates into CASSVKTGKNTEAFF.

This sequence joins TRBV4-1 and TRBJ1-3, with 8 bases aligning to TRBD1. The CDR3 has 15 residues. V dropped 0 bases and J dropped 4; count of bases not matched to a gene: 2. Germline CDR1 and CDR2: MGHRA and YSYEKL. The CDR3 nucleotides are TGCGCCAGCAGCCAAGATGGACAGGGCGGAAACACCATATATTTT. Translating it yields CASSQDGQGGNTIYF.